These T cell receptor beta chains were read from a single sample in a study of OX40 agonist ivuxolimab in advanced cancers. The protocol was immunoSEQ multiplex PCR, while the TCRdb copy is restricted to in-frame clones and leaves out a portion. The sample consists of over 80,000 clones, about nine tenths of them appearing once. The specimen comprised CD4+ or CD8+ T cells sorted from blood, sampled in a trial of the OX40 agonist ivuxolimab. The receptors here all came from an adult with an advanced solid tumor such as melanoma, head and neck, liver or kidney cancer. Each CDR3 is given with its conserved first and last residue. Fields, in order: J gene, V gene, D gene, clone size, CDR3 DNA, CDR3 protein. A D gene is named only where the DNA matches it firmly. Clone sizes are given selectively: once, few, many, or a class where the clone is expanded.

J gene: TRBJ1-5; V gene: TRBV19; D gene: NA; clone size: NA; CDR3 DNA: TGTGCCAGTACCCATAGCAATCAGCCCCAGCATTTT; CDR3 protein: CASTHSNQPQHF
J gene: TRBJ1-2; V gene: TRBV4-1; D gene: TRBD1; clone size: NA; CDR3 DNA: TGCGCCAGCAGCCAAGATCCCGAGGACAGGGTAAACTATGGCTACACCTTC; CDR3 protein: CASSQDPEDRVNYGYTF
J gene: TRBJ2-3; V gene: TRBV6-4; D gene: TRBD1; clone size: NA; CDR3 DNA: TGTGCCAGCAGTGACTCGACAGGGGCGCAGTATTTT; CDR3 protein: CASSDSTGAQYF
J gene: TRBJ2-7; V gene: TRBV4-3; D gene: NA; clone size: NA; CDR3 DNA: TGCGCCAGCAGCCAACGATCCTACGAGCAGTACTTC; CDR3 protein: CASSQRSYEQYF
J gene: TRBJ2-2; V gene: TRBV11-3; D gene: NA; clone size: NA; CDR3 DNA: TGTGCCAGCAGCCCCCCCGAAACCGGGGAGCTGTTTTTT; CDR3 protein: CASSPPETGELFF
J gene: TRBJ2-6; V gene: TRBV18; D gene: NA; clone size: NA; CDR3 DNA: TGTGCCAGCTCCCAAACAGGGTCCTCTGGGGCCAACGTCCTGACTTTC; CDR3 protein: CASSQTGSSGANVLTF
J gene: TRBJ2-5; V gene: TRBV28; D gene: TRBD2; clone size: NA; CDR3 DNA: TGTGCCAGCAGGGTTGGACTAGCGGGAGTGTACCAAGAGACCCAGTACTTC; CDR3 protein: CASRVGLAGVYQETQYF
J gene: TRBJ2-2; V gene: TRBV30; D gene: TRBD1; clone size: NA; CDR3 DNA: TGTGCCTGCAAAACAGGGGGCAGGGAGCTGTTTTTT; CDR3 protein: CACKTGGRELFF
J gene: TRBJ2-2; V gene: TRBV19; D gene: NA; clone size: once; CDR3 DNA: TGTGCCAGTAGTACCACTAGGACAGAGAACACCGGGGAGCTGTTTTTT; CDR3 protein: CASSTTRTENTGELFF
J gene: TRBJ2-1; V gene: TRBV19; D gene: TRBD2; clone size: NA; CDR3 DNA: TGTGCCAGTAGTATAGCCGTACTAGCGGCGCATGAGCAGTTCTTC; CDR3 protein: CASSIAVLAAHEQFF
J gene: TRBJ1-3; V gene: TRBV18; D gene: NA; clone size: NA; CDR3 DNA: TGTGCCAGCTCCCCAGGGATAGACGTGAACACCATATATTTT; CDR3 protein: CASSPGIDVNTIYF
J gene: TRBJ2-2; V gene: TRBV6-1; D gene: TRBD1; clone size: once; CDR3 DNA: TGTGCCAGCAGCCCGGGACAGGGGGCCGGGGAGCTGTTTTTT; CDR3 protein: CASSPGQGAGELFF
J gene: TRBJ2-7; V gene: TRBV5-1; D gene: NA; clone size: NA; CDR3 DNA: TGCGCCAGCAGCAGTGCCCCGGGGGTCAAGGACTACGAGCAGTACTTC; CDR3 protein: CASSSAPGVKDYEQYF
J gene: TRBJ1-1; V gene: TRBV18; D gene: NA; clone size: NA; CDR3 DNA: TGTGCCAGCTCAACGTGGACAGACACTGAAGCTTTCTTT; CDR3 protein: CASSTWTDTEAFF
J gene: TRBJ1-2; V gene: TRBV28; D gene: NA; clone size: NA; CDR3 DNA: TGTGCCAGCAGCTATGGACTGTCGCCCCTTGGCTACACCTTC; CDR3 protein: CASSYGLSPLGYTF
J gene: TRBJ1-1; V gene: TRBV7-2; D gene: NA; clone size: NA; CDR3 DNA: TGTGCCAGCAGCTTGTTGGTGGCCACTGAAGCTTTCTTT; CDR3 protein: CASSLLVATEAFF
J gene: TRBJ2-2; V gene: TRBV7-3; D gene: NA; clone size: NA; CDR3 DNA: TGTGCCAGCAGCCAATTAGCTGCGAACACCGGGGAGCTGTTTTTT; CDR3 protein: CASSQLAANTGELFF
J gene: TRBJ2-1; V gene: TRBV10-3; D gene: NA; clone size: NA; CDR3 DNA: TGTGCCATCAGTGAGGGCCCTCCTAGCGAACTCAGGGAGTTCTTC; CDR3 protein: CAISEGPPSELREFF
J gene: TRBJ2-7; V gene: TRBV19; D gene: NA; clone size: few; CDR3 DNA: TGTGCCAGCACTCCAAAGGGGTTGTGGCCCTACGAGCAGTACTTC; CDR3 protein: CASTPKGLWPYEQYF
J gene: TRBJ2-7; V gene: TRBV27; D gene: TRBD1; clone size: NA; CDR3 DNA: TGTGCCAGCAGTTCGCAGGGGGCCCATTCCTACGAGCAGTACTTC; CDR3 protein: CASSSQGAHSYEQYF
J gene: TRBJ1-4; V gene: TRBV27; D gene: NA; clone size: NA; CDR3 DNA: TGTGCCAGCAGTTTATGGGTCGGGGGAGTCGCCCTTTTT; CDR3 protein: CASSLWVGGVALF
J gene: TRBJ2-1; V gene: TRBV2; D gene: TRBD2; clone size: NA; CDR3 DNA: TGTGCCAGCAGTGAAGCCCGTTCATCGAGCGGGGGGATCCCATGGAATGAGCAGTTCTTC; CDR3 protein: CASSEARSSSGGIPWNEQFF
J gene: TRBJ2-3; V gene: TRBV9; D gene: TRBD2; clone size: once; CDR3 DNA: TGTGCCAGCAGCGTAGTAGCGGGGAACAGGGATACGCAGTATTTT; CDR3 protein: CASSVVAGNRDTQYF
J gene: TRBJ2-3; V gene: TRBV6-6; D gene: TRBD2; clone size: NA; CDR3 DNA: TGTGCCAGCGGCTCCCGGGGTAGCGGGAACACAGATACGCAGTATTTT; CDR3 protein: CASGSRGSGNTDTQYF
J gene: TRBJ2-7; V gene: TRBV7-2; D gene: TRBD2; clone size: NA; CDR3 DNA: TGTGCCAGCAGCTTGATCCGACTAGCGGGAGAGTCTTATGAGCAGTACTTC; CDR3 protein: CASSLIRLAGESYEQYF
J gene: TRBJ2-2; V gene: TRBV7-8; D gene: NA; clone size: NA; CDR3 DNA: TGTGCCAGCAGCGCCCCGGCCGGGGAGCTGTTTTTT; CDR3 protein: CASSAPAGELFF
J gene: TRBJ1-1; V gene: TRBV29-1; D gene: TRBD1; clone size: NA; CDR3 DNA: TGCAGCGTTGTGGGCCCGGGACAGGGGAACACTGAAGCTTTCTTT; CDR3 protein: CSVVGPGQGNTEAFF
J gene: TRBJ1-1; V gene: TRBV12-2; D gene: NA; clone size: NA; CDR3 DNA: TGTGCAAGTCGCTTAAGTTTGACAGGGCCAGCTTTCTTT; CDR3 protein: CASRLSLTGPAFF